A single sample is the source of the 9 T cell receptor beta chains below, sequenced in a study of blood T cell repertoires in COVID-19. Using immunoSEQ multiplex PCR, the repertoire was profiled, and TCRdb retains in-frame clones only, with some absent. Here the sample spans more than 200,000 clones, around 87% being singletons. The sample taken for sequencing was peripheral blood. The receptors here all came from a woman aged 60-75 years with COVID-19, enrolled during active disease.

This rearrangement joins TRBV29-1 to TRBJ2-2; possible D gene TRBD2, 6 bases. The ends were cut back, 6 bases at V and 7 bases at J, with 24 bases in the middle. The CDR3 runs to 16 residues. The germline V gene has CDR1 SQVTM and CDR2 ANQGSEA. This chain's CDR3 is CSVGVRGGSGYGELFF. Here the CDR3 DNA reads TGCAGCGTGGGAGTCCGGGGAGGCAGTGGTTACGGGGAGCTGTTTTTT.

This clone showed up just a few times. The rearrangement links TRBV24-1 to TRBJ2-3; no definite D call. Germline V gives CDR1 KGHDR, CDR2 SFDVKD. The CDR3 has 14 residues. The V gene lost 0 bases and the J gene lost 1 base, with 4 bases spanning the gap. The chain's CDR3 is CATSDLGRTDTQYF. The DNA for the CDR3 is TGTGCCACCAGTGATTTGGGCCGCACAGATACGCAGTATTTT.

V usage is TRBV7-9 and J usage is TRBJ1-3, with D uncertain. V was cut by 0 bases and J by 0 bases, with 9 bases left in between. The CDR3 is made up of 16 amino acids. Germline V gives CDR1 SEHNR, CDR2 FQNEAQ (reference sequence). This CDR3 reads CASSLARGSSGNTIYF. The CDR3 nucleotides read TGTGCCAGCAGCTTAGCGCGGGGAAGCTCTGGAAACACCATATATTTT. Full variable domain (remainder filled in from reference TRBV7-9 and TRBJ1-3): DTGVSQNPRHKITKRGQNVTFRCDPISEHNRLYWYRQTLGQGPEFLTYFQNEAQLEKSRLLSDRFSAERPKGSFSTLEIQRTEQGDSAMYLCASSLARGSSGNTIYFGEGSWLTVV.

This clone was recorded a few times. The CDR3 is CASSVTSGSTYEQFF. In nucleotides, the CDR3 is TGTGCCAGCAGCGTGACTAGCGGGAGTACGTATGAGCAGTTCTTC. This chain joins TRBV6-4 and TRBJ2-1, with 12 bases fitting TRBD2. V was pared by 6 bases and J by 8 bases, with 8 bases of the junction left unmatched. The CDR3 is 15 residues long. Germline assignment: CDR1 MRHNA and CDR2 SNTAGT.

This chain uses TRBV3-1 (or the pseudogene TRBV3-2) with TRBJ2-5, with D unresolved. The CDR3 is 13 amino acids. V lost 4 bases and J 7 bases, leaving 13 bases between the germline ends. Germline V gene sequence: CDR1 LGHDT, CDR2 YNNKEL (reference sequence). This chain's CDR3 is CASSLRRVGTQYF. The CDR3 DNA sequence: TGTGCCAGCAGCCTCCGCCGGGTAGGGACCCAGTACTTC.

The chain employs TRBV30 and TRBJ1-2; tentatively, D is TRBD1 (5 bases). Between the trimmed V and J ends, which lost 0 bases and 7 bases, there was a span of 24 bases. The CDR3 is 17 amino acids. Per the germline V gene, CDR1 is GTSNPN and CDR2 is SVGIG (reference sequence). CDR3 protein: CAWSVPRVGAGRGGYTF. DNA for the CDR3: TGTGCCTGGAGTGTACCCCGGGTAGGAGCAGGGCGGGGTGGCTACACCTTC.

This clone appeared a few times. The V and J genes are TRBV12-3 or TRBV12-4 and TRBJ2-7; weak D call: TRBD2 (6 bases). V shed 7 bases and J shed 6 bases, with 13 bases lying between them. The CDR3 covers 12 residues. The CDR3 nucleotides are TGTGCCAGCACGACTACGGGGGTCGAGCAGTACTTC. Translation gives CASTTTGVEQYF.

The chain couples TRBV11-2 to TRBJ2-7; 11 nucleotides line up with TRBD1. From germline, CDR1 is SGHAT and CDR2 FQNNGV. This CDR3 comprises 16 residues. Trimming at V came to 4 bases and at J to 2 bases, leaving 7 bases not matched to a gene. The CDR3 nucleotides read TGTGCCAGCAGCTCAGCCCCGGGACAGGGGGCCTACGAGCAGTACTTC. Protein sequence: CASSSAPGQGAYEQYF.

V is TRBV10-3 and J is TRBJ2-1, with 9 bases fitting TRBD2. Trimming at V came to 6 bases and at J to 8 bases, leaving 11 bases not matched to a gene. Germline CDR1 and CDR2: ENHRY and SYGVKD. The CDR3 contains 15 residues. CDR3 residues: CAIRPGAGGPDEQFF. DNA of the CDR3: TGTGCCATCAGGCCAGGGGCGGGAGGGCCCGATGAGCAGTTCTTC.